These 20 T cell receptor beta chains came from one sample sequenced in a study of T cells in Graves' hyperthyroidism and ophthalmopathy. TCR beta CDR3 sequences were amplified from RNA transcripts. In the first-round RT-PCR of the TCR CDR3, the HTBI primer set was used. MiXCR, applied by TCRdb to the multiplex PCR reads, yields one record per CDR3 protein. The sample shows around 440,000 distinct CDR3 sequences, less than 20% of them seen only once. The sample comprised blood. The receptors derive from a woman younger than 35 with Graves' hyperthyroidism.

This clonotype was observed a few times. The rearrangement links TRBV28 to TRBJ2-1; D is uncertain. This CDR3 has 18 residues. Germline V gene lookup returns CDR1 MDHEN and CDR2 SYDVKM. Trimming removed 4 bases from V and 0 bases from J, with 19 bases in between. Here the CDR3 DNA reads TGTGCCAGCAGTTCCCCCTCCGGCCCGAGCGTCTCCTACAATGAGCAGTTCTTC. It codes for CASSSPSGPSVSYNEQFF.

The V call is TRBV5-4, the J call TRBJ1-2; D may be TRBD1 (5 bases). Trimming shortened V by 3 bases and J by 7 bases, and 10 bases separated the two germline ends. This CDR3 spans 12 amino acids. Per the germline V gene, CDR1 is SGHNT and CDR2 is YYREEE (reference sequence). CDR3 amino acids: CASSYLGAGYTF. Written as DNA, the CDR3 is TGTGCCAGCAGCTACTTAGGGGCTGGCTACACCTTC.

This clonotype has at least ten counts. The rearrangement joins TRBV27 to TRBJ2-7; D tentatively reads TRBD1 or TRBD2 (5 bases each). CDR1 and CDR2 (germline): MNHEY, SMNVEV (reference sequence). V was trimmed by 6 bases and J by 6 bases, leaving 15 bases between them. The CDR3 runs to 13 residues. The CDR3 region is CASSKGRESEQYF. DNA for the CDR3: TGTGCCAGCAGCAAAGGCAGGGAGAGCGAGCAGTACTTC.

The chain carries TRBV9 and TRBJ2-3; a weak D match, TRBD2 (6 bases). Deletions cut 0 bases from V and 3 bases from J, with 8 bases between. The CDR3 is 14 amino acids. Germline V gene sequence: CDR1 SGDLS, CDR2 YYNGEE. The CDR3 is CASSVVGGTDTQYF. The CDR3 nucleotides are TGTGCCAGCAGCGTAGTGGGAGGAACAGATACGCAGTATTTT.

This clonotype has only a few counts. Here the CDR3 DNA reads TGTGCCAGCAAGACAGCCGGCCGTTTCCTTAATTCACCCCTCCACTTT. Protein product: CASKTAGRFLNSPLHF. The V call is TRBV27, the J call TRBJ1-6; D might be TRBD1 (5 bases). In germline, CDR1 is MNHEY, CDR2 SMNVEV (reference sequence). Trimming pared 7 bases from V and 6 bases from J, leaving 19 bases between. The CDR3 spans 16 residues.

This chain links TRBV19 with TRBJ1-2; D ambiguous. This CDR3 contains 13 residues. Looked up from germline, CDR1 is LNHDA and CDR2 is SQIVND (reference sequence). V lost 7 bases and J lost 7, with 16 bases in between. CDR3 coding DNA: TGTGCCAGTACCAGGAGGGATGGAGTTGGCTACACCTTC. This sequence encodes CASTRRDGVGYTF.

This clonotype occurred many times. The CDR3 here is CSAKGAGETQYF. The CDR3 DNA reads as TGCAGTGCTAAAGGGGCGGGAGAGACCCAGTACTTC. This chain joins TRBV20-1 and TRBJ2-5, with D perhaps given as TRBD1 or TRBD2 (5 bases each). V lost 4 bases, J lost 4 bases, and 10 bases lay in between. This CDR3 contains 12 residues. Germline values: CDR1 DFQATT, CDR2 SNEGSKA (reference sequence).

This clonotype was seen more than once but under ten times. Just one base apart from a much larger clone, this may be a read error. As the CDR3 is not closed by the conserved phenylalanine or tryptophan, this likely results from a read error. The gene calls are TRBV2 and TRBJ2-7; D might be TRBD1 (6 bases). The V gene lost 7 bases and the J gene lost 4 bases, with 17 bases spanning the gap. The CDR3 has 14 amino acids. Germline lookup yields CDR1 SNHLY and CDR2 FYNNEI. The CDR3 DNA reads as TGTGCCAGCACCCTGGACAGCCCGTCGTACGAGCAGTACCTC. Translated, it gives CASTLDSPSYEQYL.

DNA for the CDR3: TGTGCCACCAGCAGACCGAAGGCGGGGCCATCCCGAAATGAGCAGTTCTTC. Translation: CATSRPKAGPSRNEQFF. The chain links TRBV15 to TRBJ2-1; D possibly corresponds to TRBD2 (6 bases). Germline assignment: CDR1 LNHNV and CDR2 YYDKDF (reference sequence). The CDR3 is 17 amino acids. Deletions cut 2 bases from V and 7 bases from J, with 21 bases between.

Concerning this clonotype itself: A single base separates this from a much larger clone, so it may be a read error. The rearrangement links TRBV3-1 to TRBJ2-5; D ambiguous. Germline V gives CDR1 LGHDT, CDR2 YNNKEL (reference sequence). This CDR3 has 15 amino acids. This CDR3 reads CASSLPIRVQEAQYF. In DNA form, the CDR3 reads TGTGCCAGCAGCCTGCCCATCCGGGTCCAAGAGGCCCAGTACTTC.

CDR3 DNA sequence: TGCAGTGCTAGAGGGGGGGGGGCATCTGGGGCCAACGTCCTGACTTTC. Its protein is CSARGGGASGANVLTF. The chain combines TRBV20-1 with TRBJ2-6, with a possible D match to TRBD2 (7 bases). The CDR3 runs to 16 residues. The ends were cut back, 1 base at V and 1 base at J, with 11 bases in the middle. Germline V CDR1 and CDR2: DFQATT, SNEGSKA (reference sequence).

This clonotype was counted a few times. V is TRBV4-1 and J is TRBJ1-5; D not certain. CDR1 and CDR2 from the germline V gene are MGHRA and YSYEKL. V was pared by 0 bases and J by 7 bases, with 10 bases between. This CDR3 has 14 residues. CDR3 amino acids: CASSQEPGWQPQHF. In DNA form, the CDR3 reads TGCGCCAGCAGCCAAGAGCCAGGTTGGCAGCCCCAGCATTTT.

This clonotype has a count of ten or more. The chain couples TRBV2 to TRBJ1-2; no reliable D call. V was shortened by 2 bases and J by 1 base, with 2 bases between the two germline ends. CDR1 and CDR2 from the germline V gene are SNHLY and FYNNEI. CDR3 size: 12 residues. CDR3 sequence: CASSESNYGYTF. CDR3 sequence (DNA): TGTGCCAGCAGTGAAAGTAACTATGGCTACACCTTC.

This chain joins TRBV7-2 and TRBJ1-2; tentative D call: TRBD1 (6 bases). The CDR3 extends over 17 amino acids. Germline V gene sequence: CDR1 SGHTA, CDR2 FQGNSA. V was shortened by 1 base and J by 8 bases, with 23 bases between the two germline ends. The CDR3 is CASSLVAGGPPAGGYTF. The CDR3 DNA is TGTGCCAGCAGCTTAGTCGCTGGGGGCCCCCCCGCGGGCGGCTACACCTTC.

This clonotype has a count of ten or more. The chain recombines TRBV6-1 with TRBJ1-5, with D possibly being TRBD1 (6 bases). Germline-derived CDR1 and CDR2 are MNHNS and SASEGT. The CDR3 contains 15 residues. The V end lost 5 bases, the J end lost 5 bases, and 16 bases lay between the germline ends. This chain's CDR3 is CASSYPQGRDQPQHF. The CDR3 DNA sequence: TGTGCCAGCAGTTATCCTCAGGGGAGAGATCAGCCCCAGCATTTT.

The J gene is TRBJ2-5, the V gene TRBV24-1, with D possibly matching TRBD2 (6 bases). The ends were cut back, 3 bases at V and 2 bases at J, with 12 bases in the middle. Germline assignment: CDR1 KGHDR and CDR2 SFDVKD. The CDR3 contains 15 residues. CDR3 nucleotide sequence: TGTGCCACCAGTGATCTTACGCGGGGACAAGAGACCCAGTACTTC. Encoded protein: CATSDLTRGQETQYF.

This clonotype came up a few times. The chain combines TRBV7-9 with TRBJ2-7; TRBD2 matches at 11 bases. The CDR3 covers 20 residues. CDR1 SEHNR and CDR2 FQNEAQ come from the germline V gene (reference sequence). J was trimmed by 1 base and V by 3 bases; bases with no gene match: 17. CDR3: CASSFYGGLAGSYMSYEQYF. CDR3 DNA sequence: TGTGCCAGCAGCTTCTATGGAGGACTAGCGGGTTCTTATATGTCCTACGAGCAGTACTTC.

The chain couples TRBV20-1 to TRBJ2-7, with a possible D match to TRBD2 (5 bases). CDR3 size: 14 residues. CDR1 and CDR2 from the germline V gene are DFQATT and SNEGSKA (reference sequence). Trimming took 6 bases from V and 6 from J, leaving 21 bases between them. The CDR3 sequence is CSARLIGRAVEQYF. The CDR3 DNA follows: TGCAGTGCACGGTTAATAGGGCGGGCGGTCGAGCAGTACTTC.

This clonotype was picked up many times. The rearrangement uses TRBV13 and TRBJ1-1, with a weak D call TRBD1 (6 bases). The germline gives CDR1 PRHDT, CDR2 FYEKMQ (reference sequence). The ends were cut back, 3 bases at V and 8 bases at J, with 16 bases in the middle. The CDR3 covers 14 residues. CDR3 amino acids: CASSFGTSKREAFF. The DNA for the CDR3 is TGTGCCAGCAGCTTTGGGACATCCAAACGGGAAGCTTTCTTT.

The CDR3: CASSLTGPGPTGELFF. The CDR3 DNA reads TGTGCCAGCAGCTTAACTGGGCCAGGGCCGACCGGGGAGCTGTTTTTT. This rearrangement joins TRBV7-3 to TRBJ2-2, with D possibly matching TRBD1 (5 bases). From germline, CDR1 is SGHTA and CDR2 FQGTGA. The V gene lost 0 bases and the J gene lost 5 bases, with 13 bases spanning the gap. The CDR3 contains 16 residues.